A single sample is the source of the 7 T cell receptor beta chains below, sequenced in a study of T-cell memory formation after mild COVID-19. From the 5' RACE reads, TCRdb called clonotypes with MiXCR, one entry per CDR3 protein. The sample carries 400,000 to 550,000 distinct CDR3 sequences, nearly 25% recorded once. Input material: PBMCs or a T cell subset sorted from them (not recorded which). These receptors all come from an adult woman who had mild COVID-19 (a few samples of this study predate the infection). Cell type and time point are not known.

This sequence joins TRBV4-1 and TRBJ2-1, with a tentative D call TRBD1 (7 bases). Looked up from germline, CDR1 is MGHRA and CDR2 is YSYEKL. The V gene lost 4 bases and the J gene lost 0 bases, with 16 bases spanning the gap. The CDR3 length is 17 residues. The DNA of the CDR3 is TGCGCCAGCAGCCGTCCCCCAGGGGGGAGCTCCTACAATGAGCAGTTCTTC. Translating gives CASSRPPGGSSYNEQFF.

There are a few counts of this clonotype. The V and J genes are TRBV20-1 and TRBJ2-1; TRBD2 matches 8 bases. The CDR3 totals 14 residues. The germline CDR1 and CDR2 sequences are DFQATT and SNEGSKA (reference sequence). Unmatched junction bases numbered 7, after V lost 3 bases and J lost 6 bases. The CDR3 bases are TGCAGTGCTAGGATCAGCGGGAGCGTCAATGAGCAGTTCTTC. Residues: CSARISGSVNEQFF.

V usage is TRBV4-2 and J usage is TRBJ1-2; D is possibly TRBD1 (5 bases). Germline CDR1 and CDR2: LGHNA and YNFKEQ. The CDR3 extends over 15 amino acids. V shed 0 bases and J shed 2 bases, with 10 bases lying between them. CDR3 amino acids: CASSQDTGFNYGYTF. DNA of the CDR3: TGTGCCAGCAGCCAAGACACAGGATTCAACTATGGCTACACCTTC.

The rearrangement links TRBV4-2 to TRBJ2-5; 13 bases line up with TRBD2. The V segment lost 0 bases and the J segment 5 bases; nucleotides outside the gene matches: 6. Germline loops: CDR1 LGHNA, CDR2 YNFKEQ. This CDR3 spans 17 amino acids. CDR3 nucleotides: TGTGCCAGCAGCCAAGAAACTAGCGGGAGGGCCGGGGAGACCCAGTACTTC. Residues: CASSQETSGRAGETQYF.

This sequence joins TRBV6-5 and TRBJ2-3, with TRBD2 as a possible D gene (6 bases). Trimming took off 0 bases at V and 1 base at J, with 14 bases between the two ends. Germline CDR1 reads MNHEY; CDR2 reads SVGAGI. CDR3 length: 17 residues. The CDR3 nucleotides are TGTGCCAGCAGTTACTCATTTGGGGGGTTGGGCACAGATACGCAGTATTTT. Amino acid sequence: CASSYSFGGLGTDTQYF.

The gene calls are TRBV7-3 and TRBJ1-1; the D gene is possibly TRBD1 (6 bases). This CDR3 has 16 amino acids. The V gene lost 5 bases and the J gene lost 3 bases, with 19 bases spanning the gap. CDR1 and CDR2 (germline): SGHTA, FQGTGA. The CDR3 nucleotides are TGTGCCAGCAGCCGTGACAGGATTCAAGGGGACACTGAAGCTTTCTTT. Amino acid sequence: CASSRDRIQGDTEAFF.

The chain links TRBV12-3 or TRBV12-4 to TRBJ1-1; a possible D gene is TRBD1 (6 bases). CDR3 size: 14 residues. The V end lost 4 bases, the J end lost 11 bases, and 20 bases lay between the germline ends. The CDR3 loop is CASSWTDRPRAAFF. Written as DNA, the CDR3 is TGTGCCAGCAGTTGGACGGACAGACCCAGAGCCGCTTTCTTT.